These 9 T cell receptor beta chains were sequenced from one sample in a study of blood T cell repertoires in COVID-19. The assay was immunoSEQ multiplex PCR, and TCRdb's table has in-frame clones only and misses some. This table has tens of thousands of clones, 75% to 85% appearing once. The sequenced material came from peripheral blood. The source is a man between 60 and 70 years old with acute or convalescent COVID-19.

This chain joins TRBV5-8 and TRBJ2-3; tentative D call: TRBD1 (5 bases). V lost 0 bases and J 6 bases, leaving 8 bases between the germline ends. The CDR3 runs 13 residues. Germline loops: CDR1 SGHTS, CDR2 YDEGEE. CDR3 coding DNA: TGTGCCAGCAGCTTGGGACAGAGGGATACGCAGTATTTT. Its protein is CASSLGQRDTQYF.

This clone has just a few counts. The chain carries TRBV28 and TRBJ1-5, with D possibly being TRBD1 (6 bases). The CDR3 runs 14 residues. The V and J ends lost 7 bases and 1 base respectively, with 11 bases between them. CDR1 MDHEN and CDR2 SYDVKM come from the germline V gene. The CDR3 region has the DNA TGTGCCAGCACACAGGGATGGAGCAATCAGCCCCAGCATTTT. As protein: CASTQGWSNQPQHF.

This rearrangement joins TRBV2 to TRBJ1-1; D remains unclear. Trimming took 7 bases from V and 1 from J, leaving 13 bases between them. From germline, CDR1 is SNHLY and CDR2 FYNNEI. The CDR3 loop spans 14 amino acids. CDR3 in amino acids: CASTYTSGNTEAFF. DNA for the CDR3: TGTGCCAGCACCTATACCTCGGGGAACACTGAAGCTTTCTTT.

J is TRBJ1-2 and V is TRBV18; weak D call: TRBD1 (5 bases). V was trimmed by 8 bases and J by 1 base, leaving 20 bases between them. The germline V gene encodes CDR1 KGHSH and CDR2 LQKENI. CDR3 length: 16 residues. Written as DNA, the CDR3 is TGTGCCAGCCACTCCACGGTCGGGGGTGGTAACTATGGCTACACCTTC. Protein sequence: CASHSTVGGGNYGYTF.

The chain joins TRBV7-9 to TRBJ1-5; a weak D match, TRBD1 (5 bases). The CDR3 has 17 residues. Per the germline V gene, CDR1 is SEHNR and CDR2 is FQNEAQ (reference sequence). Trimming stripped 1 base from V and 7 bases from J, with 20 bases between. Here the CDR3 reads CASSLEINSGGRQPQHF. The CDR3 DNA is TGTGCCAGCAGCTTAGAAATAAACTCTGGGGGGAGGCAGCCCCAGCATTTT.

This chain connects TRBV7-3 to TRBJ1-1; D is unclear. In germline, CDR1 is SGHTA, CDR2 FQGTGA. The CDR3 has 14 amino acids. The V end was cut by 0 bases, the J end by 6 bases, with 11 bases between. The CDR3 here is CASSLTGVGAEAFF. Here the CDR3 DNA reads TGTGCCAGCAGCTTAACCGGGGTTGGCGCTGAAGCTTTCTTT.

The chain couples TRBV3-1 (or the pseudogene TRBV3-2) to TRBJ1-6, with a possible D match to TRBD1 (6 bases). V was pared by 7 bases and J by 0 bases, with 13 bases between. The CDR3 spans 16 residues. In germline, CDR1 is LGHDT, CDR2 YNNKEL (reference sequence). CDR3 nucleotides: TGTGCCAGCAACGGCCAGGGGAGCTCCTATAATTCACCCCTCCACTTT. This translates into CASNGQGSSYNSPLHF.

The rearrangement joins TRBV28 to TRBJ2-7; 7 positions agree with TRBD1. There are 15 residues in the CDR3. CDR1 is MDHEN, CDR2 SYDVKM, per germline. V lost 3 bases, J lost 0 bases, and 5 bases stayed unmatched. The CDR3 DNA sequence: TGTGCCAGCAGTTTGGACAGGCTAGGCTCCTACGAGCAGTACTTC. Amino acid sequence: CASSLDRLGSYEQYF.

This chain uses TRBV7-3 with TRBJ1-6; possible D gene TRBD1, 6 bases. The CDR3 has 15 amino acids. Germline lookup yields CDR1 SGHTA and CDR2 FQGTGA. V was pared by 3 bases and J by 5 bases, with 11 bases between. The CDR3 nucleotides are TGTGCCAGCAGCTTGAACAGGGCGGATAATTCACCCCTCCACTTT. Translation gives CASSLNRADNSPLHF. The full variable domain, with the rest looked up from reference TRBV7-3 and TRBJ1-6, is GAGVSQTPSNKVTEKGKYVELRCDPISGHTALYWYRQSLGQGPEFLIYFQGTGAADDSGLPNDRFFAVRPEGSVSTLKIQRTERGDSAVYLCASSLNRADNSPLHFGNGTRLTVT.